This entry concerns a single T cell receptor beta chain. No cognate antigen has been identified for it. No much larger clonotype is one base removed from it; base qualities were not supplied. The germline V gene yields LGHNA for CDR1 and YNFKEQ for CDR2. The CDR3 numbers 15 residues from cysteine through phenylalanine. Only the CDR3 part of the read is kept: 45 bases, read in frame from the first base. V is reduced by 7 bases and J by 3 bases, leaving a spacing of 18 bases between them. This specimen belongs to a study of cytomegalovirus exposure and HLA in healthy donors (TCRdb year 2017). About the study as a whole: An earlier analysis of 587 of the donors reported 250 to 300 Gb of sequence data and 117 million unique TCR beta sequences obtained from 150 million to 200 million T cells. Besides the first cohort of 550 to 750 subjects, a separate validation cohort made up of 120 different subjects was used. Approximately 300 gigabases of sequencing data and approximately 80 million unique TCR sequences were included in an early release covering about 620 HLA-typed donors. Among roughly 370 genotyped donors of the cohort, an average of 235,054 unique TCR beta nucleotide sequences were sequenced per donor, roughly a sixth of them non-productive. To predict cytomegalovirus infection status, the study combined high-throughput TCR immunosequencing, statistical association of individual TCRs with disease status, and machine learning. The study aimed to test whether cataloging public T cell receptors could reveal signatures of past pathogen exposure. In the later analysis, no new phenotypic data were used to find candidate immune exposures; instead, reliance was placed on TCR beta sequences and their occurrence across donors. Class I and class II HLA loci were covered by the typing at four-digit resolution. Four or five DR-DQ haplotypes were handled as single units for association and clustering because linkage in the cohort was strong. Every repertoire in the discovery cohort had been generated on one and the same sequencing platform. In a later analysis, previously published TCR beta repertoires from some 640 donors were re-analyzed and high-resolution HLA genotyping was added so that TCR occurrence patterns could be studied. The genetic ancestry cluster associated with self-reported Caucasian donors included around 76% of the roughly 400 genotyped donors. A later genetic analysis took genome-wide SNP genotypes for about 55% of the 666 donors and used that subset as a discovery cohort. Donor age, sex, ethnicity and CMV serostatus were collected together with the repertoire data. The study profiled the T cell repertoires of approximately 700 subjects by immunosequencing and related them to cytomegalovirus serostatus. The number of donors typed differed by locus, with 629-630 for A, B, C, DRB1 and DQB1, roughly 520 for DQA1, 600 to 610 for DPA1, and roughly 450 for DPB1. To decide whether each TCR beta V gene segment behaved as functional or pseudogenic, an earlier analysis of several hundred of the donors relied on high-throughput TCR beta sequencing. Paper-wide results and their limitations: The sequencing pipeline was judged likely to have produced a cluster of highly shared sequence variants as a technical artifact. Sequencing depth was assumed to be roughly uniform across donors in the presence/absence analyses, though that assumption may not hold. The study listed 164 TCR beta chains as associated with cytomegalovirus. The authors suggested that the approach could potentially be generalized to other disease states and immunological phenotypes. Linkage disequilibrium might explain the correlated functional status among segregating V segments, but an unknown experimental factor could not be ruled out. The classifier was reported to diagnose cytomegalovirus status with high specificity and sensitivity in both the original and validation cohorts. The only immune exposure information available for the cohort was CMV serostatus. A later analysis associated roughly 17,000 TCR beta sequences with specific HLA alleles at a false discovery rate of 0.05. In this cohort, only TCR beta chains were sequenced, and detectable features were limited by the absence of alpha or paired-chain data. According to a later analysis, TCR association rates differed among HLA loci, with DRB1 alleles showing the most associated TCRs and HLA-C alleles showing the fewest. In a later genetic analysis, a missense DCLRE1C variant was associated with V-gene and J-gene trimming of TCR beta chains, and the association was replicated in an independent cohort. In vitro tests confirmed that a few of the cytomegalovirus-associated TCR beta chains recognize cytomegalovirus antigens. The earlier analysis of around 600 of the donors excluded approximately 17 rarely observed V segments, including chromosome 9 orphons, because counts were too low. Because the 87-base-pair reads could not distinguish some IMGT-functional V segments, including TRBV6-2 and TRBV6-3, those segments were excluded. While some public TCRs were present in many individuals, most TCR sequences turned up only very rarely across donors. According to a later analysis, parvovirus B19, influenza, CMV and Epstein-Barr virus appeared linked to several top co-occurrence clusters. In a later analysis, most CMV-associated TCR beta chains were found to appear HLA-restricted, with HLA associations seemingly driven largely by CMV exposure. Compared with the roughly 710-donor mean, donors in an Asian-associated ancestry cluster had fewer N-insertions in productive TCRs, according to a later genetic analysis. Strong co-occurrence of HLA alleles, especially DR and DQ, made assigning TCR associations to individual alleles difficult. In an earlier analysis of fewer than 700 of the donors, most TCR beta V segments appeared in productive rearrangements about 87% or about 30% of the time, broadly matching IMGT annotations. A further reported finding was that TCR beta sequences accurately predicted the HLA-A and HLA-B alleles for most subjects in the first cohort. Because some donors lacked HLA typing at each locus, the association tests relied only on the typed subset. In a later analysis, HLA-associated TCR beta chains showed more clonal expansion and lower generation probabilities than non-associated chains that were equally common.

The library was generated by the immunoSEQ multiplex PCR assay. For the multiplex PCR, a mixture combining 60 forward primers for TCR Vbeta segments and 13 reverse primers for TCR Jbeta segments was used. A multiplex PCR assay on genomic DNA amplified the CDR3 region of rearranged TCR beta genes. Amplified TCR beta libraries were sequenced as 87-base-pair reads on the Illumina HiSeq System. For the original study's pipeline: A later analysis counted tens of millions of unique TCR beta chains across the 670 or so repertoires, and 10 million to 12 million of these chains were shared by at least two donors. Raw reads were error-corrected and collapsed into unique sequences with a nearest-neighbor algorithm that merged closely related sequences to remove PCR and sequencing errors. V, D and J gene segments were assigned by aligning CDR3 sequences to IMGT reference sequences. For a sequence to be retained, a match of at least six nucleotides was required to both a V gene segment and a J gene segment. A rearrangement was called productive if the CDR3 had no stop codons and remained in frame with V and J, and every other rearrangement was called non-productive. Following IMGT convention, CDR3 was defined as the stretch from the second conserved V-encoded cysteine up to the conserved J-encoded phenylalanine. The earlier analysis of about 610 of the donors excluded any sequence lacking an unambiguous match to a single V gene segment. In an earlier analysis of roughly 500 of the donors, V segments were called functional above 56.7% productive rearrangements and were called segregating when the between-donor standard deviation exceeded 5%. A statistical classification framework was developed to diagnose cytomegalovirus status using the catalog of TCR beta chain sequences. In a later analysis, TCR nucleotide sequences were compared against IMGT/GENE-DB human TR gene sequences so that V and J genes could be assigned. The TCRdist pipeline was used in a later analysis to assign CDR3 sequences and most-parsimonious VDJ recombination scenarios. In a later analysis, every TCR beta chain was defined by the combination of its CDR3 amino acid sequence and its V-gene family, and reads without a unique V-gene family were dropped. To address suspected cross-contamination and a sequencing artifact, a later analysis removed around 590 highly shared, low-generation-probability nucleotide sequences. In a later analysis, a clonal expansion index was calculated for each public chain from normalized within-repertoire ranks of inferred template counts. A later analysis computed generation probabilities with a VDJ recombination model fitted to out-of-frame rearrangements, and checked the results against IGoR. Hypergeometric tests were used in a later analysis to score TCR-TCR, TCR-HLA and TCR-CMV co-occurrence, with a repertoire-size bias correction applied to the TCR pairs. False discovery rates were estimated in a later analysis by permuting HLA or CMV assignments 20 times. A later analysis grouped co-occurring TCRs with DBSCAN, adding TCRdist sequence similarity when clustering within HLA-allele-positive subsets. Co-occurrence clustering excluded repertoires with fewer than 30,000 or more than 120,000 public chains, plus five with anomalous nucleotide sharing. In its TCRdb copy, this immuneACCESS table keeps in-frame sequences only and misses some clones. Where compared with another copy, unresolved V genes explain less than half of these, and the others have no known cause. V and J calls and clone size come straight from that table; D and trimming were deduced from the DNA. Recorded for this sample are around 180,000 clones; around 80% of them occurred a single time. Less than 9% of the sample is in the top ten clones.

The cohort consisted of 666 healthy bone marrow donors. Cohort members were all nominally healthy when sampled, although unrecorded immune exposures were likely present. The donor tested CMV seropositive and was one of the 289 seropositive cohort members. A peripheral blood sample was provided by each donor, and peripheral blood mononuclear cells were used for TCR beta sequencing. The Qiagen DNeasy Blood Extraction Kit was used to extract genomic DNA from the blood cell samples. Sequenced: PBMCs. The V and J genes are TRBV4-2 and TRBJ1-1, with TRBD1 perhaps the D gene, on 5 matching bases. This receptor was taken from a young man in good health and CMV-seropositive. The sequenced DNA is TGTGCCAGCACCCAGAGGCAGGGAAGGGACACTGAAGCTTTCTTT. It translates as CASTQRQGRDTEAFF.